This TCR beta chain was obtained from a study of CD8+CD57+ T cells in acquired aplastic anemia. Study as a whole: The DNA of sorted CD4+ and CD8+ cells averaged about 3 ug. Study-wide results and caveats: Patients and controls shared over 25 CD8+ CDR3 sequences. Between patients and controls, CD8+ Simpson's diversity did not vary significantly.

Patients sequenced had flow cytometry evidence of CD8+CD57+ cell expansion. As a group, the patients uniformly had severe acquired aplastic anemia. This clonotype showed up just a few times. The antigen is not known. The CDR3 totals 12 residues. CDR1 and CDR2 from the germline V gene are WSHSY and SAAADI. V was pared by 3 bases and J by 6 bases, with 1 base of the junction left unmatched. Genomic DNA, serving as template, underwent TCR beta VDJ and CDR3 profiling. From the reads, TCRdb called clonotypes with MiXCR, one entry per CDR3 protein. The table lists about 160,000 distinct CDR3 sequences, less than 60% of them singletons.

Sequenced material: sorted CD4+, CD8+, or CD8+CD57+ T cells (not recorded which) from PBMCs. The V gene is TRBV10-2, the J gene TRBJ1-2, with 7 bases fitting TRBD1. This sequence originates from a human donor with aplastic anemia. For the CDR3, the DNA is TGCGCCAGCAGTGACACAGGGGATGGCTACACCTTC. Protein: CASSDTGDGYTF.